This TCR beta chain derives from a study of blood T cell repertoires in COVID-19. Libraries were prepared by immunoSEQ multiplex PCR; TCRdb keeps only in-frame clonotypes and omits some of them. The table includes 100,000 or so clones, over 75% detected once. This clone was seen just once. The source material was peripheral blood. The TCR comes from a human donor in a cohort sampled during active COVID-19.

The CDR3 loop reads CSVPLVGGSTDTQYF. CDR3 bases: TGCAGCGTTCCCCTGGTGGGGGGAAGCACAGATACGCAGTATTTT. The chain is built from TRBV29-1 and TRBJ2-3; tentatively, D is TRBD2 (6 bases). This CDR3 spans 15 amino acids. The germline CDR1 and CDR2 sequences are SQVTM and ANQGSEA. V lost 5 bases and J 0 bases, leaving 15 bases between the germline ends.